This T cell receptor beta chain is drawn from a study of blood T cell repertoires in COVID-19. Study context: Acute-phase and convalescent COVID-19 samples originated in the United States, Italy and Spain. PBMCs, B-cell-depleted T cells, or T cells provided the cDNA or gDNA that made up the material.

Authors' methods: For nucleated cells, counts were estimated from reference gene primer amplification. Clones were read by immunoSEQ multiplex PCR, and TCRdb kept only the in-frame ones, dropping some. That table supplies the V and J calls and clone size; D and trimming were determined from the DNA. The sample lists roughly 40,000 clones; around nine tenths were seen once. J was trimmed by 0 bases and V by 0 bases; bases with no gene match: 11. CDR1 and CDR2 (germline): LNHDA, SQIVND (reference sequence). The CDR3 spans 21 residues. Sequenced sample: peripheral blood. The V gene is TRBV19, the J gene TRBJ2-1, with 13 bases lining up with TRBD2. The TCR originated in a human donor in a cohort sampled during active COVID-19. CDR3 amino acids: CASSIDQTSGGRRSSYNEQFF. CDR3 coding DNA: TGTGCCAGTAGTATAGATCAGACTAGCGGGGGGCGCCGGAGCTCCTACAATGAGCAGTTCTTC. The whole variable domain, remainder taken from reference TRBV19 and TRBJ2-1, is DGGITQSPKYLFRKEGQNVTLSCEQNLNHDAMYWYRQDPGQGLRLIYYSQIVNDFQKGDIAEGYSVSREKKESFPLTVTSAQKNPTAFYLCASSIDQTSGGRRSSYNEQFFGPGTRLTVL.